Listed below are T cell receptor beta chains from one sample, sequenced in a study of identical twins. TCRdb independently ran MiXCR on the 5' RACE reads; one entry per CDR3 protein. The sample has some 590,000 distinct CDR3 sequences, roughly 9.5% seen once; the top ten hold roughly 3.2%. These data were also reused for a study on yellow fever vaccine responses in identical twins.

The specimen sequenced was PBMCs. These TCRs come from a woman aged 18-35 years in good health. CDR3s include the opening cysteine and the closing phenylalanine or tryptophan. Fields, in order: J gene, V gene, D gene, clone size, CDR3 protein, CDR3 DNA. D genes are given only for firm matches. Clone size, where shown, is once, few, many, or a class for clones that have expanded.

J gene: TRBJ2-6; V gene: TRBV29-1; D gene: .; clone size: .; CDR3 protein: CSVERVGTQSSGANVLTF; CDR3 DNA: TGCAGCGTTGAAAGAGTAGGGACCCAGAGCTCTGGGGCCAACGTCCTGACTTTC
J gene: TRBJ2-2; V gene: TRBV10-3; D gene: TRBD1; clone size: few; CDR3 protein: CAISEGTANTGELFF; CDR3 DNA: TGTGCCATCAGTGAGGGGACAGCGAACACCGGGGAGCTGTTTTTT
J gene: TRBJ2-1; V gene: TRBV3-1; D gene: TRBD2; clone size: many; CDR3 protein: CASSQTSGGAYNEQFF; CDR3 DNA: TGTGCCAGCAGCCAAACTAGCGGGGGGGCCTACAATGAGCAGTTCTTC
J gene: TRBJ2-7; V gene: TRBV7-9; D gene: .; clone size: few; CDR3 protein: CASSLYPNSYEQYF; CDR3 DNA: TGTGCCAGCAGCTTATACCCAAACTCCTACGAGCAGTACTTC
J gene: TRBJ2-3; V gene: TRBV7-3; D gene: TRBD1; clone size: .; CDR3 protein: CASSLWSLGRGQDTQYF; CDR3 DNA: TGTGCCAGCAGCTTATGGTCGCTCGGCAGGGGGCAAGATACGCAGTATTTT
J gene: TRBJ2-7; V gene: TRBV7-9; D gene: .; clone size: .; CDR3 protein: CASSPPGFRVHEQYF; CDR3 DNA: TGTGCCAGCAGCCCCCCAGGGTTTCGAGTTCACGAGCAGTACTTC
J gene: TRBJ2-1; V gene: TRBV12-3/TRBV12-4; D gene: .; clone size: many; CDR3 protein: CASRLRGVSYNEQFF; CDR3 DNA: TGTGCCAGCAGACTCCGAGGGGTCTCCTACAATGAGCAGTTCTTC
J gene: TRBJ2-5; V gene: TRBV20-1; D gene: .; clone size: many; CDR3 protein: CSARDLGRTQYF; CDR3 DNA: TGCAGTGCTAGAGATTTAGGGAGGACCCAGTACTTC
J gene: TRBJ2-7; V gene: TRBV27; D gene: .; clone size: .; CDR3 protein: CASSGYRALGYEQYF; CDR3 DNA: TGTGCCAGCAGTGGATACAGGGCTCTTGGGTACGAGCAGTACTTC
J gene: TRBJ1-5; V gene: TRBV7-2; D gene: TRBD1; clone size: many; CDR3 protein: CASSRRGGNQPQHF; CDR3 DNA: TGTGCCAGCAGCCGCAGGGGGGGCAATCAGCCCCAGCATTTT
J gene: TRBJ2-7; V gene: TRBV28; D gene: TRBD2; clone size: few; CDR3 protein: CASSLGLAGEQQYF; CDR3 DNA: TGTGCCAGCAGCCTGGGACTAGCGGGAGAGCAGCAGTACTTC
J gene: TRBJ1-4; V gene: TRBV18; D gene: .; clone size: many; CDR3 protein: CASSSQEKLFF; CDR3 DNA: TGTGCCAGCTCATCGCAGGAAAAACTGTTTTTT
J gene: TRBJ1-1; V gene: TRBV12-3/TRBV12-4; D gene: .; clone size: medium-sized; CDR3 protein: CASSLGGQYTEAFF; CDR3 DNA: TGTGCCAGCAGTTTGGGCGGACAGTACACTGAAGCTTTCTTT
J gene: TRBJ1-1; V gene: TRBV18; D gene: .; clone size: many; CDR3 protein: CASSLFTAGQAEAFF; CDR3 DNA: TGTGCCAGCTCACTCTTCACCGCGGGGCAGGCAGAAGCTTTCTTT
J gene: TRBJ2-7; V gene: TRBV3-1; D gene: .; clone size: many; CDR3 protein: CASSQGAYEQYF; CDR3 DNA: TGTGCCAGCAGCCAAGGAGCCTACGAGCAGTACTTC
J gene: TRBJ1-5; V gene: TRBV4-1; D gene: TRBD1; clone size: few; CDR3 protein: CASSQDKSGQGYNQPQHF; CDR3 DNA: TGCGCCAGCAGCCAAGATAAATCGGGACAGGGTTACAATCAGCCCCAGCATTTT
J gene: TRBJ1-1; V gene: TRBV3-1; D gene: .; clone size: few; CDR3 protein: CASSPGRGITEAFF; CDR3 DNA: TGTGCCAGCAGCCCGGGCCGGGGAATCACTGAAGCTTTCTTT